The subject of this entry is one T cell receptor (beta chain). Antigen: not known. The junction shows a germline mismatch at one end, possibly a read error. This specimen belongs to a study of T cells in Graves' hyperthyroidism and ophthalmopathy. Regarding the study as a whole: Ophthalmopathy was model-predicted a median about 6 months pre-onset. In the blood, most expanded thyroid clonotypes above 0.001 appeared as well. A 13 V-J model separated ophthalmopathy from stable hyperthyroidism.

Germline CDR1 reads SGHTA; CDR2 reads FQGNSA. This CDR3 spans 13 amino acids. RNA transcripts gave rise to amplified TCR beta CDR3 regions. A set of HTBI primers served as the primers for a first-round RT-PCR of the TCR CDR3. TCRdb re-derived calls from the multiplex PCR reads in MiXCR, one entry per CDR3 protein. Altogether over 400,000 distinct CDR3 sequences are present, roughly 15% being singletons, with the ten largest covering over 10%. For the diagnoses, clinical symptoms, serum thyroxine and TRAb, thyroid ultrasound and orbital computed tomography were used. This rearrangement joins TRBV7-2 to TRBJ1-6; D is undetermined. The sequence was collected from a young man with Graves' ophthalmopathy. Sequences were obtained from blood. For the CDR3, the DNA is TGTGCCAGCACCCCGGGTTATAATTTACCCCTCCACTTT. Translation gives CASTPGYNLPLHF. Filled out from reference TRBV7-2 and TRBJ1-6, the complete variable domain reads GAGVSQSPSNKVTEKGKDVELRCDPISGHTALYWYRQSLGQGLEFLIYFQGNSAPDKSGLPSDRFSAERTGGSVSTLTIQRTQQEDSAVYLCASTPGYNLPLHFGNGTRLTVT.